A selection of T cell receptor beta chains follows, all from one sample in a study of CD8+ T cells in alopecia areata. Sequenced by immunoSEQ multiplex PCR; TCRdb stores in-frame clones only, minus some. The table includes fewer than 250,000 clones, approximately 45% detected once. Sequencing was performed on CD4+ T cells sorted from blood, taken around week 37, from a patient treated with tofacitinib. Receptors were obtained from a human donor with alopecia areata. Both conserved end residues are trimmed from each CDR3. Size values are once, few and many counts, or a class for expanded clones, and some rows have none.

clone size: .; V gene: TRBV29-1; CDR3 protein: SVSGTGKYEQY
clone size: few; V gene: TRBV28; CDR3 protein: ASTSRDRDN
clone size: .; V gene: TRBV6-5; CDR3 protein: ASRGTGRETQY
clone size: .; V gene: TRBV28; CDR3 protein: ASGDRYPSHEQY
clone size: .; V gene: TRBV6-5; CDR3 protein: ASSPPGSGEKLF
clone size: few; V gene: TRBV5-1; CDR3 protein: ASSGHGSGSYNEQF
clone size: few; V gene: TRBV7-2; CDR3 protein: ASSPGARTQEQY
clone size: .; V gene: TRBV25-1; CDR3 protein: ASSVGSEAF
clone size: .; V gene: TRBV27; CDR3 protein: ASSLVAGVPSYNEQF
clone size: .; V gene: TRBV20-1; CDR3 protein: SASFRTEAF
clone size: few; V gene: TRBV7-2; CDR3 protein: ASSFGYADTQY
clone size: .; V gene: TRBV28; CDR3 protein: ASSFLAGGSRYNEQF
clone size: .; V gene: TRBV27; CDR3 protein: ASSTSGGQGISGANVLT
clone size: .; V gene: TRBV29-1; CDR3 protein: SVGRGESTDTQY
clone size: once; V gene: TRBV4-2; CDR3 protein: ASSQEGGVRETQY